This T cell receptor (beta chain) was sequenced for a study of OX40 agonist ivuxolimab in advanced cancers. In the study overall: Partial responses were achieved by three patients, of whom one had hepatocellular carcinoma and two had cutaneous melanoma.

Comments on this clone: What it binds is not known. Other DNA sequences in the sample encode the same CDR3.

Clones were sequenced by immunoSEQ multiplex PCR, and TCRdb holds only the in-frame ones, with some missing. The table includes 15,000 to 20,000 clones, 74% detected once. With V trimmed by 1 base and J by 5 bases, 5 bases remained unmatched. Germline CDR1 SGHNT, CDR2 YYREEE (reference sequence). This CDR3 comprises 15 residues. The study's findings and limits: On average, a greater number of expanded clones characterised CD8+ T cells relative to CD4+.

The gene calls are TRBV5-4 and TRBJ2-5; 10 nucleotides align to TRBD2. The TCR originated in an adult with an advanced solid tumor such as melanoma, head and neck, liver or kidney cancer. The sample was CD4+ or CD8+ T cells sorted from blood, taken in a trial of the OX40 agonist ivuxolimab. The DNA for the CDR3 is TGTGCCAGCAGCTTGACCAGCGGGGGGGCTGAGACCCAGTACTTC. As protein: CASSLTSGGAETQYF.